This TCR beta chain was captured by sequencing in a study of cytomegalovirus exposure and HLA in healthy donors. This CDR3 contains 14 residues. With 0 bases removed from V and 4 bases from J, the gap between germline ends came to 9 bases. The germline V gene has CDR1 MNHEY and CDR2 SMNVEV (reference sequence). PCR involved 60 Vbeta and 13 Jbeta primers. The protocol was immunoSEQ multiplex PCR, while the TCRdb copy is restricted to in-frame clones and leaves out a portion. The repertoire shows 130,000 or so clones; the top ten hold approximately 1.5%. Worth noting for this clone: The antigen remains unidentified.

Findings and limits, study-wide: Earlier analysis found most TCR beta V segments productive about 90% or about 30% of the time. Researchers reportedly found TCR beta sequences accurately predicted most subjects' HLA-A and HLA-B alleles.

This clonotype was obtained from a woman aged 40 to 50 in good health and CMV-seronegative. The sample was PBMCs. This chain joins TRBV27 and TRBJ1-2, with D tentatively TRBD1 (5 bases). The CDR3 bases are TGTGCCAGCAGTTTATCGACAGATTTCTATGGCTACACCTTC. Protein product: CASSLSTDFYGYTF.